These T cell receptor beta chains were read from a single sample in a study of CD8+CD57+ T cells in acquired aplastic anemia. TCRdb itself ran the reads through MiXCR, one entry per CDR3 protein. The sample holds about 420,000 distinct CDR3 sequences, about two thirds seen once. Sequencing was done on a sample of sorted CD4+, CD8+, or CD8+CD57+ T cells (not recorded which) from PBMCs. All receptors derive from a human donor in good health, serving as a control. The CDR3 runs from the conserved cysteine through the conserved F or W. Fields, in order: J gene, D gene, clone size, V gene, CDR3 DNA, CDR3 protein. A D gene is named only where the DNA matches it firmly. Clone sizes are given selectively: once, few, many, or a class where the clone is expanded.

J gene: TRBJ2-7
D gene: .
clone size: .
V gene: TRBV20-1
CDR3 DNA: TGCAGTGCTCGGGGACGCGAGCAGTACTTC
CDR3 protein: CSARGREQYF

J gene: TRBJ1-3
D gene: .
clone size: .
V gene: TRBV19
CDR3 DNA: TGTGCCAGTAGTAACGGGACCGCGGGGGGAAACACCATATATTTT
CDR3 protein: CASSNGTAGGNTIYF

J gene: TRBJ1-5
D gene: .
clone size: .
V gene: TRBV19
CDR3 DNA: TGTGCCAGTAGTATCAAGAGTAGCAATCAGCCCCAGCATTTT
CDR3 protein: CASSIKSSNQPQHF

J gene: TRBJ2-3
D gene: .
clone size: .
V gene: TRBV7-8
CDR3 DNA: TGTGCCAGCAGCTACGCCAATGAGCAGTACTTT
CDR3 protein: CASSYANEQYF

J gene: TRBJ2-1
D gene: TRBD2
clone size: .
V gene: TRBV12-3/TRBV12-4
CDR3 DNA: TGTGCCAGCATCGGACAGCTAGCGGGGGGGGGCCAAGAGCAGTTCTTC
CDR3 protein: CASIGQLAGGGQEQFF

J gene: TRBJ2-7
D gene: .
clone size: .
V gene: TRBV5-5
CDR3 DNA: TGTGCCAGCACCTGCGGCGCCCACGAGCAGTACTTC
CDR3 protein: CASTCGAHEQYF

J gene: TRBJ1-3
D gene: .
clone size: .
V gene: TRBV7-2
CDR3 DNA: TGTGCCAGCAGCCAGGACCAGGGCCGGTATGGCTACACCATATATTTT
CDR3 protein: CASSQDQGRYGYTIYF

J gene: TRBJ2-3
D gene: .
clone size: few
V gene: TRBV24-1
CDR3 DNA: TGTGCCACCAGTGATTCGTATACGCAGTATTTT
CDR3 protein: CATSDSYTQYF

J gene: TRBJ1-2
D gene: .
clone size: .
V gene: TRBV15
CDR3 DNA: TGTGCCACCAGCAGAGATCGGGGAGAGGCCTATGGCTACACCTTC
CDR3 protein: CATSRDRGEAYGYTF

J gene: TRBJ2-5
D gene: .
clone size: many
V gene: TRBV5-4
CDR3 DNA: TGTGCCAGCAGCTTAACCGGGGAAGAGACCCAGTACTTC
CDR3 protein: CASSLTGEETQYF

J gene: TRBJ2-7
D gene: .
clone size: .
V gene: TRBV6-5
CDR3 DNA: TGTGCCAGTTGGGCAGGCTCCTACGAGCAGTACTTC
CDR3 protein: CASWAGSYEQYF

J gene: TRBJ2-7
D gene: .
clone size: many
V gene: TRBV11-2
CDR3 DNA: TGTGCCAGCAGCCTTAGGACAGCCACCTACGAGCAGTACTTC
CDR3 protein: CASSLRTATYEQYF

J gene: TRBJ1-4
D gene: TRBD1
clone size: many
V gene: TRBV6-1
CDR3 DNA: TGTGCCAGCAGGCTAGGGGGCGCGGGTGAAAAACTGTTTTTT
CDR3 protein: CASRLGGAGEKLFF

J gene: TRBJ2-7
D gene: .
clone size: .
V gene: TRBV10-1
CDR3 DNA: TGCGCCAGCAGTGAGTCCGGACAGCTTGGCGAGCAGTACTTC
CDR3 protein: CASSESGQLGEQYF

J gene: TRBJ1-5
D gene: TRBD1
clone size: .
V gene: TRBV7-2
CDR3 DNA: TGTGCCAGCAGCGTCAGGCAGGGGGCCAGCTACACCCAGCATTTT
CDR3 protein: CASSVRQGASYTQHF

J gene: TRBJ2-7
D gene: .
clone size: .
V gene: TRBV7-3
CDR3 DNA: TGTGCCAGCAGCATGAGGGGGGAAAGCTCCTCCGAGCTGTACTTC
CDR3 protein: CASSMRGESSSELYF

J gene: TRBJ2-3
D gene: .
clone size: once
V gene: TRBV7-8
CDR3 DNA: TGTGCCAGCAGCTCCACAGAATCAGCGAACGACACACCCTATTTT
CDR3 protein: CASSSTESANDTPYF

J gene: TRBJ1-2
D gene: .
clone size: many
V gene: TRBV5-8
CDR3 DNA: TGTGCCAGCAGCTTTACACCGGATAACTATGGCTACACCTTC
CDR3 protein: CASSFTPDNYGYTF

J gene: TRBJ2-7
D gene: TRBD1
clone size: .
V gene: TRBV9
CDR3 DNA: TGTGCCAGCAGCGTCGGCGGACAGGGGTTGTCGTACGACTTC
CDR3 protein: CASSVGGQGLSYDF

J gene: TRBJ1-3
D gene: .
clone size: many
V gene: TRBV29-1
CDR3 DNA: TGCAGCGTTGAAGTAGGGGCTGGAAACACCATATATTTT
CDR3 protein: CSVEVGAGNTIYF

J gene: TRBJ1-2
D gene: TRBD1
clone size: .
V gene: TRBV12-3/TRBV12-4
CDR3 DNA: TGTGCCAGCAGTTCCGTCCGGGACAGGGGGGCATTCAACTATGGCTACACCTTC
CDR3 protein: CASSSVRDRGAFNYGYTF

J gene: TRBJ1-2
D gene: .
clone size: .
V gene: TRBV7-8
CDR3 DNA: TGTGCCAGCGCCCCCCAAGGGAGGCTGTATCCCTACACCTTC
CDR3 protein: CASAPQGRLYPYTF

J gene: TRBJ1-1
D gene: .
clone size: many
V gene: TRBV6-1
CDR3 DNA: TGTGCCAGCAGTTTGACAGAAATGAACACTGAAGCTTTCTTT
CDR3 protein: CASSLTEMNTEAFF

J gene: TRBJ1-2
D gene: .
clone size: many
V gene: TRBV20-1
CDR3 DNA: TGCAGTGCTAGAGTCGCCAGGCCGAACTATGGCTACACCTTC
CDR3 protein: CSARVARPNYGYTF

J gene: TRBJ2-7
D gene: TRBD1
clone size: once
V gene: TRBV12-3/TRBV12-4
CDR3 DNA: TGTGCCAGCACCACACCGAGACAGGGGCGGTACGAGCAGTACTTC
CDR3 protein: CASTTPRQGRYEQYF

J gene: TRBJ2-3
D gene: TRBD1
clone size: many
V gene: TRBV12-3/TRBV12-4
CDR3 DNA: TGTGCCAGCAGTTATGACAGGGTGGCAGATACGCAGTATTTT
CDR3 protein: CASSYDRVADTQYF

J gene: TRBJ2-5
D gene: .
clone size: .
V gene: TRBV29-1
CDR3 DNA: TGCAGCGCTGATCTTGGGGCTGGGACCCAGTACTTC
CDR3 protein: CSADLGAGTQYF

J gene: TRBJ1-1
D gene: .
clone size: many
V gene: TRBV19
CDR3 DNA: TGTGCCAGTAGTCCCACACAGGCGTACTTGGAAGCTTTCTTT
CDR3 protein: CASSPTQAYLEAFF